A selection of T cell receptor beta chains follows, all from one sample in a study of technical replicates of blood from a handful of donors. TCRdb's table, derived via immunoSEQ multiplex PCR, lists solely in-frame clones and lacks some. The repertoire includes tens of thousands of clones, roughly 94% of them detected once, and under 0.3% sits in the top ten. The specimen sequenced was T cells isolated from PBMCs. These receptors were collected from a human donor in good health. CDR3s include the opening cysteine and the closing phenylalanine or tryptophan. Fields, in order: clone size, J gene, D gene, V gene, CDR3 protein, CDR3 DNA. The D gene is left open where the match is weak. Rows may omit the clone size; those that give it use once, few, many or a size class.

.	TRBJ2-3	.	TRBV19	CASSPTDSNGDTQYF	TGTGCCAGTAGTCCGACCGACAGTAACGGAGATACGCAGTATTTT
once	TRBJ2-3	.	TRBV27	CASSLLSSGTDTQYF	TGTGCCAGCAGTTTATTGTCTAGCGGCACAGATACGCAGTATTTT
.	TRBJ2-2	.	TRBV2	CASSYRSSNTGELFF	TGTGCCAGCAGTTATAGATCCTCGAACACCGGGGAGCTGTTTTTT
.	TRBJ1-2	.	TRBV28	CASSFGGFGGYTF	TGTGCCAGCAGTTTCGGGGGGTTCGGGGGCTACACCTTC
.	TRBJ2-3	TRBD1	TRBV6-4	CASSDRGISTDTQYF	TGTGCCAGCAGCGACAGGGGAATATCCACAGATACGCAGTATTTT
.	TRBJ1-1	TRBD1	TRBV4-2	CASSSRQGLEAFF	TGTGCCAGCAGCTCTCGACAGGGGTTAGAAGCTTTCTTT
.	TRBJ1-1	TRBD1	TRBV2	CASRESWAGGTEAFF	TGTGCCAGCAGGGAAAGCTGGGCAGGGGGCACTGAAGCTTTCTTT
.	TRBJ1-2	.	TRBV9	CASSVGQSYLSYGYTF	TGTGCCAGCAGCGTTGGACAGTCCTACCTATCCTATGGCTACACCTTC
.	TRBJ2-1	TRBD2	TRBV11-1	CASSSTGGASYNEQFF	TGTGCCAGCAGCTCCACGGGGGGGGCTTCCTACAATGAGCAGTTCTTC
.	TRBJ2-5	TRBD2	TRBV6-5	CASSYVAGAGETQYF	TGTGCCAGCAGTTACGTAGCGGGAGCTGGGGAGACCCAGTACTTC
.	TRBJ1-2	.	TRBV14	CASSRAGRGYGYTF	TGTGCCAGCAGCCGAGCAGGGCGGGGGTATGGCTACACCTTC
.	TRBJ2-1	.	TRBV4-1	CASSQDWGGVNEQFF	TGCGCCAGCAGCCAAGATTGGGGGGGCGTCAATGAGCAGTTCTTC
.	TRBJ2-1	TRBD2	TRBV28	CASSRLGSGSHNEQFF	TGTGCCAGCAGTCGATTGGGTAGCGGGAGTCACAATGAGCAGTTCTTC
once	TRBJ2-2	.	TRBV10-2	CASRVRPGELFF	TGCGCCAGCCGGGTGAGGCCCGGGGAGCTGTTTTTT
.	TRBJ2-3	.	TRBV5-1	CASSSPGSTDTQYF	TGCGCCAGCAGCTCCCCAGGGTCCACAGATACGCAGTATTTT
.	TRBJ2-3	TRBD1	TRBV30	CAWSAPRGRGTDTQYF	TGTGCCTGGAGTGCCCCCAGGGGGCGAGGTACAGATACGCAGTATTTT
once	TRBJ2-1	.	TRBV6-1	CASSEQGDEQFF	TGTGCCAGCAGTGAACAGGGTGACGAGCAGTTCTTC
.	TRBJ1-1	.	TRBV6-1	CASRGNTEAFF	TGTGCCAGCCGAGGCAACACTGAAGCTTTCTTT
.	TRBJ2-7	.	TRBV9	CASSVGDSRRFTYEQYF	TGTGCCAGCAGCGTAGGGGACTCTAGGCGATTCACCTACGAGCAGTACTTC
.	TRBJ1-1	.	TRBV5-1	CASSEFTEAFF	TGCGCCAGCAGCGAGTTCACTGAAGCTTTCTTT
.	TRBJ2-3	.	TRBV4-2	CASSQVRGDTQYF	TGTGCCAGCAGCCAAGTAAGGGGAGATACGCAGTATTTT
.	TRBJ1-1	.	TRBV5-4	CASSLGGTLNTEAFF	TGTGCCAGCAGCTTGGGAGGGACACTGAACACTGAAGCTTTCTTT
.	TRBJ1-6	.	TRBV7-9	CASSSPDSRNSPLHF	TGTGCCAGCAGCTCCCCGGACAGCAGAAATTCACCCCTCCACTTT